The 25 T cell receptor beta chains reported below all come from one sample, sequenced in a study of a mutant IDH1 vaccine in newly diagnosed glioma (dated by TCRdb to the early 2020s). Their target antigens are unknown. The library was built by means of the immunoSEQ multiplex PCR assay. In TCRdb, the immuneACCESS table is reduced to in-frame sequences with V and J assigned. These tables do not hold every clone; where another copy was compared, an unresolved V gene accounts for under half, and the others remain unexplained. The sample contains tens of thousands of clones, roughly 81% of them found a single time. The top ten constitute about 5.2% of the sample. The intended sense of this specimen's time point label: week 23, last vaccination. Each vaccine dose was 300 ug of a 20-mer mutant IDH1 peptide in Montanide, given subcutaneously with topical imiquimod. The source was PBMCs, collected from a glioma patient whose treatment included an IDH1 peptide vaccine. The receptors come from a middle-aged man with glioma.

This chain connects TRBV6-5 to TRBJ1-2; D unclear. CDR1 and CDR2 from the germline V gene are MNHEY and SVGAGI. This CDR3 has 14 amino acids. V was shortened by 4 bases and J by 8 bases, with 17 bases between the two germline ends. The CDR3 region is CASSSGRRGLGYTF. In DNA, the CDR3 is TGTGCCAGCAGTTCCGGGCGTCGAGGCCTAGGCTACACCTTC.

The table lists this clone with a count of one. The rearrangement uses TRBV29-1 and TRBJ1-2; no clear D. V was shortened by 5 bases and J by 0 bases, with 7 bases between the two germline ends. This CDR3 is built from 12 residues. Germline V gene lookup returns CDR1 SQVTM and CDR2 ANQGSEA. The CDR3 DNA is TGCAGCGTTAAAACATCTAACTATGGCTACACCTTC. It codes for CSVKTSNYGYTF.

This clone was detected a few times. The rearrangement uses TRBV7-2 and TRBJ1-1; no clear D. The CDR3 is 14 residues long. Germline lookup yields CDR1 SGHTA and CDR2 FQGNSA. The V and J ends lost 2 bases and 6 bases respectively, with 13 bases between them. CDR3 protein: CASSLTAHPPEAFF. CDR3 bases: TGTGCCAGCAGCTTAACGGCCCACCCCCCTGAAGCTTTCTTT.

This clone was seen once. The rearrangement joins TRBV4-3 to TRBJ1-4; possible D gene TRBD1, 6 bases. The CDR3 is 17 amino acids. Between the trimmed V and J ends, which lost 0 bases and 7 bases, there was a span of 18 bases. Germline CDR1 LGHNA, CDR2 YSLEER. CDR3 DNA: TGCGCCAGCAGCCAAGATTTAGAGGCAGGGGACGGTGAAAAACTGTTTTTT. This gives the protein CASSQDLEAGDGEKLFF.

The J gene is TRBJ1-2, the V gene TRBV19, with 7 positions matching TRBD1. The CDR3 totals 14 residues. Germline CDR1 reads LNHDA; CDR2 reads SQIVND (reference sequence). The trim removed 2 bases at V and 3 bases at J, leaving 3 bases unmatched. CDR3 protein: CASSISQGDYGYTF. Written as DNA, the CDR3 is TGTGCCAGTAGTATAAGCCAGGGGGACTATGGCTACACCTTC.

V gene TRBV7-6 combines with J gene TRBJ2-5, with 10 bases matching TRBD2. Trimming removed 1 base from V and 7 bases from J; junction bases left unmatched: 15. This CDR3 has 18 amino acids. Looked up from germline, CDR1 is SGHVS and CDR2 is FNYEAQ. Here the CDR3 reads CASSLVPPNSGGAATQYF. The DNA of the CDR3 is TGTGCCAGCAGCTTAGTACCCCCGAACAGCGGGGGGGCCGCGACCCAGTACTTC.

This chain links TRBV19 with TRBJ2-4, with 11 bases matching TRBD2. V lost 3 bases, J lost 0 bases, and 13 bases stayed unmatched. CDR1 LNHDA and CDR2 SQIVND come from the germline V gene (reference sequence). The CDR3 totals 20 residues. This chain's CDR3 is CASSIRPGLADKLAKNIQYF. CDR3 DNA: TGTGCCAGTAGTATCCGACCGGGACTAGCGGACAAACTAGCCAAAAACATTCAGTACTTC. The entire variable domain, with the rest obtained from reference TRBV19 and TRBJ2-4, is as follows: DGGITQSPKYLFRKEGQNVTLSCEQNLNHDAMYWYRQDPGQGLRLIYYSQIVNDFQKGDIAEGYSVSREKKESFPLTVTSAQKNPTAFYLCASSIRPGLADKLAKNIQYFGAGTRLSVL.

The DNA for the CDR3 is TGTGCCAGCAGGAGACAGTCCTACGAGCAGTACTTC. Translating gives CASRRQSYEQYF. J is TRBJ2-7 and V is TRBV6-6, with D possibly being TRBD1 (5 bases). Trimming took 6 bases from V and 1 from J, leaving 7 bases between them. This CDR3 contains 12 residues. Germline V lookup: CDR1 MNHNY, CDR2 SVGAGI (reference sequence).

In its sample, this clone was seen once. The rearrangement joins TRBV10-3 to TRBJ2-7, with TRBD2 identical over 10 bases. J was trimmed by 0 bases and V by 6 bases; bases with no gene match: 2. The CDR3 consists of 14 residues. Germline CDR1 and CDR2: ENHRY and SYGVKD. The chain's CDR3 is CAIRAGGDSYEQYF. The CDR3 nucleotides are TGTGCCATCAGAGCGGGAGGGGACTCCTACGAGCAGTACTTC.

The chain carries TRBV9 and TRBJ2-1; TRBD2 matches 8 bases. The V and J ends lost 7 bases and 0 bases, in that order; junction bases with no gene match: 3. From germline, CDR1 is SGDLS and CDR2 YYNGEE. CDR3 size: 14 residues. Here the CDR3 DNA reads TGTGCCAGCGAGCGGGGGAGCTCCTACAATGAGCAGTTCTTC. It specifies CASERGSSYNEQFF.

This clone was picked up a small number of times. CDR3 region: CASSEVSNQPQHF. CDR3 coding DNA: TGCGCCAGCAGTGAGGTTAGCAATCAGCCCCAGCATTTT. V gene TRBV10-1 combines with J gene TRBJ1-5; no firm D call. The germline V gene encodes CDR1 WNHNN and CDR2 SYGVQD (reference sequence). CDR3 size: 13 residues. Deletions cut 2 bases from V and 0 bases from J, with 2 bases between.

The chain has TRBV7-2 and TRBJ1-2; D gene unclear. The ends were cut back, 5 bases at V and 5 bases at J, with 15 bases in the middle. The CDR3 contains 14 residues. Germline V gives CDR1 SGHTA, CDR2 FQGNSA. CDR3: CASSGLSALYGYTF. The CDR3 DNA reads TGTGCCAGCAGCGGCCTTTCGGCCCTTTATGGCTACACCTTC.

This chain uses TRBV10-3 with TRBJ2-1; 7 positions match TRBD1. Unmatched junction bases numbered 6, after V lost 2 bases and J lost 8 bases. The V gene's germline CDR1 is ENHRY and CDR2 SYGVKD. The CDR3 has 14 residues. The CDR3 spells CAISEGQALYEQFF. The CDR3 coding sequence is TGTGCCATCAGTGAGGGACAGGCGCTCTATGAGCAGTTCTTC.

This chain uses TRBV5-1 with TRBJ1-2; weak D call: TRBD1 (6 bases). Trimming took 0 bases from V and 8 from J, leaving 20 bases between them. Germline V lookup: CDR1 SGHRS, CDR2 YFSETQ. The CDR3 has 16 amino acids. The CDR3 is CASSLGGTGFGRGYTF. For the CDR3, the DNA is TGCGCCAGCAGCTTGGGGGGTACAGGGTTCGGTAGAGGCTACACCTTC.

This clone was observed once. The J gene is TRBJ2-5, the V gene TRBV6-4, with D uncertain. There are 14 residues in the CDR3. V lost 0 bases and J lost 5, with 10 bases in between. The germline V gene has CDR1 MRHNA and CDR2 SNTAGT. The CDR3 here is CASSDSSGVETQYF. In DNA form, the CDR3 reads TGTGCCAGCAGTGACTCATCGGGTGTGGAGACCCAGTACTTC.

V usage is TRBV6-4 and J usage is TRBJ2-5, with D perhaps TRBD1 or TRBD2 (5 bases each). This CDR3 is built from 17 residues. V was pared by 1 base and J by 1 base, with 16 bases between. CDR1 MRHNA and CDR2 SNTAGT come from the germline V gene. The CDR3 DNA reads as TGTGCCAGCAGTGACTTTAGACATGGGACGGCCCAAGAGACCCAGTACTTC. This translates into CASSDFRHGTAQETQYF.

This clone was seen once. V usage is TRBV5-1 and J usage is TRBJ2-1; D call uncertain. Trimming removed 5 bases at V and 8 bases at J, with 8 bases between. The CDR3 spans 11 residues. The germline V gene encodes CDR1 SGHRS and CDR2 YFSETQ. CDR3 loop: CASRYRDEQFF. CDR3 DNA: TGCGCCAGCAGGTACCGTGATGAGCAGTTCTTC.

The chain joins TRBV7-9 to TRBJ2-5; no clear D. The DNA matches TRBJ2-7 better at its end, which makes the J call doubtful. CDR1 and CDR2 (germline): SEHNR, FQNEAQ (reference sequence). The CDR3 extends over 11 amino acids. CDR3 protein: CASSFADEQYF. CDR3 DNA: TGTGCCAGCAGCTTTGCGGACGAGCAGTACTTC.

This clone came up once. The rearrangement joins TRBV9 to TRBJ2-6; no clear D. The V end lost 0 bases, the J end lost 0 bases, and 4 bases lay between the germline ends. Looked up from germline, CDR1 is SGDLS and CDR2 is YYNGEE. The CDR3 loop spans 15 amino acids. DNA of the CDR3: TGTGCCAGCAGCGTAGAGAGCTCTGGGGCCAACGTCCTGACTTTC. Translating it yields CASSVESSGANVLTF.

In its sample, this clone is medium-sized. The CDR3 spells CASLSYDGEAFF. CDR3 in DNA: TGTGCCAGCCTATCCTACGACGGGGAAGCTTTCTTT. The V call is TRBV6-5, the J call TRBJ1-1; the D is unclear. This CDR3 has 12 amino acids. Germline V lookup: CDR1 MNHEY, CDR2 SVGAGI. Trimming took 8 bases from V and 8 from J, leaving 15 bases between them.

This chain links TRBV27 with TRBJ1-6; TRBD1 matches 9 bases. The CDR3 runs to 17 residues. Germline CDR1 and CDR2: MNHEY and SMNVEV (reference sequence). V lost 8 bases and J lost 9; bases outside the gene matches: 17. The DNA for the CDR3 is TGTGCCAGCTCACCTAAACAACAGGGGGCGCGGGGTTCACCCCTCCACTTT. The encoded protein is CASSPKQQGARGSPLHF.

The chain is built from TRBV4-1 and TRBJ2-6; D possibly corresponds to TRBD1 (5 bases). Between the trimmed V and J ends, which lost 0 bases and 1 base, there was a span of 16 bases. The CDR3 sequence is 19 residues long. Germline CDR1 MGHRA, CDR2 YSYEKL. The CDR3 spells CASSQDLAGLGSGANVLTF. The CDR3 DNA follows: TGCGCCAGCAGCCAAGATCTCGCAGGGCTGGGTTCTGGGGCCAACGTCCTGACTTTC.

The chain couples TRBV6-1 to TRBJ1-5; weak D call: TRBD1 (5 bases). This CDR3 comprises 14 residues. The germline V gene has CDR1 MNHNS and CDR2 SASEGT. V dropped 1 base and J dropped 4 bases, with 8 bases sitting between them. The CDR3 DNA reads TGTGCCAGCAGTGAAGTAGGGGAAAATCAGCCCCAGCATTTT. It is translated as CASSEVGENQPQHF.

The chain is built from TRBV5-1 and TRBJ2-7; possibly TRBD2 for D (5 bases). Germline V gene lookup returns CDR1 SGHRS and CDR2 YFSETQ. The CDR3 has 15 amino acids. Trimming shortened V by 0 bases and J by 2 bases, and 12 bases separated the two germline ends. CDR3: CASSLAPGLTYEQYF. CDR3 coding DNA: TGCGCCAGCAGCTTGGCCCCAGGACTCACCTACGAGCAGTACTTC.

The chain has TRBV28 and TRBJ1-4; TRBD1 might be the D (5 bases). The CDR3 is 14 residues long. Germline V gene data show CDR1 as MDHEN and CDR2 as SYDVKM. V lost 3 bases and J lost 6, with 11 bases in between. The CDR3 here is CASSFRGTDEKLFF. For the CDR3, the DNA is TGTGCCAGCAGTTTCCGGGGGACTGATGAAAAACTGTTTTTT.